The 27 T cell receptor beta chains reported below all come from one sample, sequenced in a study of blood T cell repertoires in COVID-19. Produced via immunoSEQ multiplex PCR; TCRdb's table is partial and in-frame only. The sample consists of around 30,000 clones, 75% of them appearing once. The specimen sequenced was peripheral blood. These receptors all stem from an elderly man with active or convalescent COVID-19.

This clone was observed a handful of times. V is TRBV6-6 and J is TRBJ2-7; 10 nucleotides align to TRBD2. Germline CDR1 MNHNY, CDR2 SVGAGI (reference sequence). CDR3 length: 17 amino acids. V was clipped by 5 bases and J by 0 bases; unmatched bases: 10. The CDR3 DNA reads as TGTGCCAGCAGTCTACTAGCGCTAGCGGGAGACTCCTACGAGCAGTACTTC. Encoded protein: CASSLLALAGDSYEQYF.

This chain links TRBV6-2 or TRBV6-3 with TRBJ1-5; 7 nucleotides agree with TRBD1. Unmatched junction bases numbered 16, after V lost 7 bases and J lost 7 bases. The CDR3 runs to 16 residues. Germline V gene lookup returns CDR1 MNHEY and CDR2 SVGEGT. The CDR3 sequence is CASTPWGQGVRQPQHF. In DNA, the CDR3 is TGTGCCAGCACCCCTTGGGGGCAGGGGGTTAGGCAGCCCCAGCATTTT.

The chain carries TRBV10-1 and TRBJ1-1; D gene uncertain. Germline V gene sequence: CDR1 WNHNN, CDR2 SYGVQD (reference sequence). The CDR3 is made up of 13 amino acids. V was cut by 3 bases and J by 0 bases, with 5 bases left in between. The DNA for the CDR3 is TGCGCCAGCAGTGACAGAATGAACACTGAAGCTTTCTTT. Translated: CASSDRMNTEAFF.

This clone is medium-sized. CDR3 DNA sequence: TGTGCCACCAGTGAAACCCTCTCGAGGGGGCAAGAGACCCAGTACTTC. Translated, it gives CATSETLSRGQETQYF. V usage is TRBV24-1 and J usage is TRBJ2-5, with D perhaps matching TRBD1 (6 bases). Trimming pared 4 bases from V and 2 bases from J, leaving 16 bases between. This CDR3 is 16 amino acids long. Germline values: CDR1 KGHDR, CDR2 SFDVKD.

The V call is TRBV5-4, the J call TRBJ2-5; 8 bases align to TRBD1. Per the germline V gene, CDR1 is SGHNT and CDR2 is YYREEE (reference sequence). This CDR3 comprises 15 residues. J gave up 5 bases and V 0 bases, and 6 bases lay outside the gene matches. The CDR3 nucleotides are TGTGCCAGCAGCTTGGCGCAGGGGGCTTTGGAGACCCAGTACTTC. Translation gives CASSLAQGALETQYF.

In the case of this clone: A much larger clone differs by one base, so this may be a read error. CDR3 in amino acids: CASSVGGSGSYEQYF. CDR3 DNA sequence: TGTGCCAGCAGCGTAGGGGGTAGCGGGAGTTACGAGCAGTACTTC. This chain links TRBV9 with TRBJ2-7, with 9 bases lining up with TRBD2. CDR3 length equals 15 residues. CDR1 and CDR2 from the germline V gene are SGDLS and YYNGEE. V shed 0 bases and J 4 bases; nucleotides not matched to a gene: 5.

The chain uses TRBV28 and TRBJ1-2, with TRBD1 matching 9 bases. The germline gives CDR1 MDHEN, CDR2 SYDVKM. The trim removed 1 base at V and 5 bases at J, leaving 8 bases unmatched. The CDR3 is made up of 16 amino acids. The CDR3 region is CASSLSVRTGAYGYTF. CDR3 DNA: TGTGCCAGCAGTTTATCGGTACGGACAGGGGCGTATGGCTACACCTTC.

The V and J genes are TRBV19 and TRBJ1-2; D unresolved. Between the trimmed V and J ends, which lost 5 bases and 3 bases, there was a span of 7 bases. Germline CDR1 LNHDA, CDR2 SQIVND (reference sequence). The CDR3 length is 12 residues. The CDR3 bases are TGTGCCAGTAGTTCCGGTGACTATGGCTACACCTTC. Amino acids: CASSSGDYGYTF.

The CDR3 coding sequence is TGCGCCAGCAGCTTGGCTGATTGGACTAGCGGGGTTCGCTCCTACAATGAGCAGTTCTTC. Amino acids: CASSLADWTSGVRSYNEQFF. The V and J genes are TRBV5-1 and TRBJ2-1; 12 nucleotides align to TRBD2. Per the germline V gene, CDR1 is SGHRS and CDR2 is YFSETQ. This CDR3 has 20 residues. V was pared by 0 bases and J by 0 bases, with 10 bases of the junction left unmatched.

The V gene is TRBV7-9, the J gene TRBJ1-1, with a tentative D call TRBD1 (6 bases). The CDR3 consists of 13 residues. Deletions cut 4 bases from V and 8 bases from J, with 14 bases between. Germline lookup yields CDR1 SEHNR and CDR2 FQNEAQ (reference sequence). CDR3 DNA sequence: TGTGCCAGCAGCTCAGATCGACAGGAGGAAGCTTTCTTT. The encoded protein is CASSSDRQEEAFF. The full variable domain, in which reference TRBV7-9 and TRBJ1-1 provide the parts outside the CDR3, is DTGVSQNPRHKITKRGQNVTFRCDPISEHNRLYWYRQTLGQGPEFLTYFQNEAQLEKSRLLSDRFSAERPKGSFSTLEIQRTEQGDSAMYLCASSSDRQEEAFFGQGTRLTVV.

J is TRBJ2-7 and V is TRBV20-1, with D tentatively TRBD2 (6 bases). The CDR3 has 14 residues. Germline V lookup: CDR1 DFQATT, CDR2 SNEGSKA (reference sequence). Trimming shortened V by 3 bases and J by 4 bases, and 16 bases separated the two germline ends. The CDR3 loop reads CSASVGGEIYEQYF. The CDR3 DNA reads TGCAGTGCTAGTGTTGGAGGGGAGATATACGAGCAGTACTTC.

This clone is labeled medium-sized. This chain connects TRBV27 to TRBJ1-6; TRBD1 aligns across 8 bases. The CDR3 is 16 amino acids. V shed 4 bases and J 4 bases; nucleotides not matched to a gene: 6. Germline V lookup: CDR1 MNHEY, CDR2 SMNVEV (reference sequence). The CDR3, as DNA: TGTGCCAGCAGTTCAATTGGGACAGGATATAATTCACCCCTCCACTTT. Its translation: CASSSIGTGYNSPLHF.

This clone was seen more than once but under ten times. The chain joins TRBV10-1 to TRBJ2-7; 8 positions agree with TRBD1. V lost 5 bases to trimming and J lost 2 bases; unmatched junction nucleotides: 2. CDR1 is WNHNN and CDR2 is SYGVQD in the germline V gene (reference sequence). The CDR3 has 13 residues. The CDR3 here is CASSKGQAYEQYF. In nucleotides, the CDR3 is TGCGCCAGCAGTAAGGGACAGGCCTACGAGCAGTACTTC.

The sample holds a few counts of this clone. The rearrangement uses TRBV27 and TRBJ1-2, with D perhaps TRBD1 (5 bases). The CDR3 is 16 residues long. V lost 5 bases to trimming and J lost 4 bases, with 20 bases between them. Germline V gene lookup returns CDR1 MNHEY and CDR2 SMNVEV (reference sequence). The CDR3 loop is CASSMNQLMGLYGYTF. The DNA for the CDR3 is TGTGCCAGCAGTATGAACCAACTTATGGGACTCTATGGCTACACCTTC.

The V gene is TRBV5-1, the J gene TRBJ1-5; possible D gene TRBD1, 5 bases. Germline lookup yields CDR1 SGHRS and CDR2 YFSETQ. This CDR3 is built from 14 residues. The germline V and J ends were trimmed by 4 bases and 5 bases, with 13 bases remaining between them. CDR3 sequence (DNA): TGCGCCAGCAGCCTTGGCACAGGAGATCAGCCCCAGCATTTT. Amino acids: CASSLGTGDQPQHF.

The CDR3 DNA reads TGCAGTGCTAGTCCCTGGACAGGCACACAAGAGACCCAGTACTTC. Translated, it gives CSASPWTGTQETQYF. The chain joins TRBV20-1 to TRBJ2-5; 7 nucleotides line up with TRBD1. Germline CDR1 and CDR2: DFQATT and SNEGSKA (reference sequence). The CDR3 consists of 15 residues. Trimming took 3 bases from V and 2 from J; bases not matched to a gene: 9.

The V gene is TRBV4-1, the J gene TRBJ2-3, with 7 bases that match TRBD2. Germline lookup yields CDR1 MGHRA and CDR2 YSYEKL. V gave up 3 bases and J gave up 3 bases; unmatched junction bases: 9. CDR3 length: 16 amino acids. CDR3: CASSQGSGKVTDTQYF. CDR3 in DNA: TGCGCCAGCAGCCAGGGGAGCGGGAAGGTGACAGATACGCAGTATTTT.

This clone occurred once. The chain joins TRBV7-6 to TRBJ2-2, with TRBD2 matching 12 bases. The CDR3 sequence is 19 residues long. The trim removed 6 bases at V and 0 bases at J, leaving 11 bases unmatched. From germline, CDR1 is SGHVS and CDR2 FNYEAQ. The CDR3 sequence: CASSPARLAGVANTGELFF. The CDR3, as DNA: TGTGCCAGCAGTCCCGCCCGACTAGCGGGGGTCGCGAACACCGGGGAGCTGTTTTTT.

This chain joins TRBV29-1 and TRBJ2-7; 7 bases fit TRBD1. Germline V gene sequence: CDR1 SQVTM, CDR2 ANQGSEA. Germline trimming cut 7 bases from V and 3 bases from J; bases unmatched to any gene: 9. The CDR3 sequence is 13 residues long. DNA of the CDR3: TGCAGCGCCAGGACAGGCGCCCTCTACGAGCAGTACTTC. Protein product: CSARTGALYEQYF.

This clone was recorded a few times. The V gene is TRBV10-2, the J gene TRBJ2-1, with 7 positions matching TRBD2. Germline CDR1 and CDR2: WSHSY and SAAADI. The length of the CDR3 is 15 residues. The trim removed 5 bases at V and 4 bases at J, leaving 8 bases unmatched. Written as DNA, the CDR3 is TGCGCCAGCAGTCCTACTAGCGTAGAATACAATGAGCAGTTCTTC. Translating gives CASSPTSVEYNEQFF.

This clone was observed a handful of times. The chain couples TRBV4-2 to TRBJ2-3; D might be TRBD1 (6 bases). The CDR3 runs 15 residues. V was clipped by 1 base and J by 5 bases, with 13 bases between them. CDR1 is LGHNA, CDR2 YNFKEQ, per germline. CDR3 sequence reads: CASSQGYRELDTQYF. The CDR3 DNA reads as TGTGCCAGCAGCCAAGGGTACAGGGAATTAGATACGCAGTATTTT.

This clone came up once. The CDR3 loop is CASSVQSYEQYF. The CDR3, as DNA: TGTGCCAGCAGTGTACAGTCCTACGAGCAGTACTTC. V gene TRBV2 combines with J gene TRBJ2-7; D call uncertain. CDR3 length: 12 residues. The germline V gene encodes CDR1 SNHLY and CDR2 FYNNEI. V was pared by 4 bases and J by 1 base, with 5 bases between. Combining the CDR3 with reference TRBV2 and TRBJ2-7 gives the whole variable domain EPEVTQTPSHQVTQMGQEVILRCVPISNHLYFYWYRQILGQKVEFLVSFYNNEISEKSEIFDDQFSVERPDGSNFTLKIRSTKLEDSAMYFCASSVQSYEQYFGPGTRLTVT.

The CDR3 sequence is CASSLAVFRIGTGSETQYF. In DNA form, the CDR3 reads TGTGCCAGCAGCTTAGCGGTATTTAGGATCGGGACAGGTAGTGAGACCCAGTACTTC. The chain is built from TRBV13 and TRBJ2-5; 8 bases map to TRBD1. CDR1 PRHDT and CDR2 FYEKMQ come from the germline V gene (reference sequence). This CDR3 has 19 residues. The trim removed 1 base at V and 5 bases at J, leaving 18 bases unmatched.

The rearrangement joins TRBV28 to TRBJ2-2; D is possibly TRBD2 (5 bases). This CDR3 comprises 16 residues. Looked up from germline, CDR1 is MDHEN and CDR2 is SYDVKM. V lost 7 bases, J lost 3 bases, and 18 bases lay in between. In nucleotides, the CDR3 is TGTGCCAGCATCTCCTGGAATAGCGTGGACACCGGGGAGCTGTTTTTT. Translating it yields CASISWNSVDTGELFF. The full variable domain, in which reference TRBV28 and TRBJ2-2 provide the parts outside the CDR3, is DVKVTQSSRYLVKRTGEKVFLECVQDMDHENMFWYRQDPGLGLRLIYFSYDVKMKEKGDIPEGYSVSREKKERFSLILESASTNQTSMYLCASISWNSVDTGELFFGEGSRLTVL.

The chain is built from TRBV7-7 and TRBJ2-1; weak D call: TRBD1 (6 bases). The CDR3 covers 15 residues. V was trimmed by 1 base and J by 7 bases, leaving 14 bases between them. Germline lookup yields CDR1 SSHAT and CDR2 FNYEAQ (reference sequence). DNA for the CDR3: TGTGCCAGCAGCTTAGGTCCTTCTACAGGGAATGAGCAGTTCTTC. It encodes CASSLGPSTGNEQFF. The variable domain in full, completed from reference TRBV7-7 and TRBJ2-1, reads GAGVSQSPRYKVTKRGQDVTLRCDPISSHATLYWYQQALGQGPEFLTYFNYEAQPDKSGLPSDRFSAERPEGSISTLTIQRTEQRDSAMYRCASSLGPSTGNEQFFGPGTRLTVL.

Only one count was recorded for this clone. The CDR3 DNA sequence: TGTGCCAGCAGCTTAAGTTTAAGCAGGGACCAAGAGACCCAGTACTTC. Translated, it gives CASSLSLSRDQETQYF. The chain has TRBV7-6 and TRBJ2-5; possibly TRBD1 for D (5 bases). This CDR3 contains 16 residues. Per germline, CDR1 SGHVS and CDR2 FNYEAQ. V lost 2 bases to trimming and J lost 0 bases, with 13 bases between them.

The V and J genes are TRBV2 and TRBJ1-1; TRBD1 agrees at 12 bases. V lost 6 bases to trimming and J lost 5 bases; unmatched junction nucleotides: 7. Germline lookup yields CDR1 SNHLY and CDR2 FYNNEI. CDR3 length: 15 residues. The CDR3: CASRAGQGATTEAFF. CDR3 sequence (DNA): TGTGCCAGCAGGGCGGGACAGGGGGCGACGACTGAAGCTTTCTTT.